This TCR beta chain was identified during a study of control samples from healthy donors and cancer patients. The CDR3 spans 17 residues. Germline CDR1 reads KGHSH; CDR2 reads LQKENI. The V gene lost 0 bases and the J gene lost 8 bases, with 20 bases spanning the gap. Measured with immunoSEQ multiplex PCR; TCRdb has only the in-frame clones, and not every one. The sample holds 390,000 or so clones, 75% to 95% seen once. The sequenced sample was PBMCs. This sequence joins TRBV18 and TRBJ2-1, with D possibly TRBD2 on 6 matching bases. This clonotype was obtained from a man aged 40-50 years with head and neck cancer. The CDR3 protein is CASSPPSIAGPSDEQFF. The CDR3, as DNA: TGTGCCAGCTCACCACCGTCTATTGCGGGACCAAGCGATGAGCAGTTCTTC.